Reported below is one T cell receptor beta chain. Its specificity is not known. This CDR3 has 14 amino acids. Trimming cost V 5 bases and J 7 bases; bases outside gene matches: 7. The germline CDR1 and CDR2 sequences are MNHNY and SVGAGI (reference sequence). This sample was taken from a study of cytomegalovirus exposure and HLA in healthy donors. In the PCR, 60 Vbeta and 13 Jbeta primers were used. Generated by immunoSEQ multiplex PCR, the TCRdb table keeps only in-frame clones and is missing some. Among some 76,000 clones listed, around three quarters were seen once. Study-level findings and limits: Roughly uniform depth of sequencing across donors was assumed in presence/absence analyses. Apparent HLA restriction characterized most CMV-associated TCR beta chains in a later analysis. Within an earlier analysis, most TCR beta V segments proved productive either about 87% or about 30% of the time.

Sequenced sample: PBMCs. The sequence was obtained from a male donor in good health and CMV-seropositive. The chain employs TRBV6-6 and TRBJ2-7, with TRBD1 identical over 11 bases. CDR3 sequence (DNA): TGTGCCAGCAGTCGGACAGGGGGCGCGGGGGAGCAGTACTTC. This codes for CASSRTGGAGEQYF.